This TCR beta chain was identified in a study of blood T cell repertoires in COVID-19. Across the whole study: Some COVID-19 samples were acute and others convalescent; all came from the United States, Italy and Spain. The cDNA or gDNA used as material had been derived from T cells, B-cell-depleted T cells, or PBMCs.

The CDR3 sequence is 14 residues long. Germline CDR1 reads MNHNS; CDR2 reads SASEGT. Trimming took 0 bases from V and 6 from J; bases not matched to a gene: 5. Original data processing: Reference gene primer amplification in the assay estimated nucleated cell counts. The data were produced by immunoSEQ multiplex PCR, yet TCRdb's version contains in-frame clones alone and is incomplete. Clone size and V and J calls were adopted from that table, with D and trimming inferred from the DNA. This repertoire shows a few hundred thousand clones, 75% to 90% found once; its top ten account for over 4.5%. This clone was counted once.

The specimen was peripheral blood. The receptor was derived from a man aged 60 to 69 who had recovered from COVID-19. V and J are TRBV6-1 and TRBJ2-7; 7 bases fit TRBD2. The CDR3 bases are TGTGCCAGCAGTGAAGCTGGGCGGGAGACCGAGCAGTACTTC. This encodes CASSEAGRETEQYF.